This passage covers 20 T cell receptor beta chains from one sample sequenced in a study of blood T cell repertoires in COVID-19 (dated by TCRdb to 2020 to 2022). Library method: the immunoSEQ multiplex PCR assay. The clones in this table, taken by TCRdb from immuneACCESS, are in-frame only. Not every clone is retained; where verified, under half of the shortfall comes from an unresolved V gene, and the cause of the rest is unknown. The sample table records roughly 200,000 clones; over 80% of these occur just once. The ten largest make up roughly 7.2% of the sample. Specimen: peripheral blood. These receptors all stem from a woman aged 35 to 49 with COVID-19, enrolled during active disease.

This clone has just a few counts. Written as DNA, the CDR3 is TGCGCCAGCAGCTCACAGACTAGCGGACTATACAATGAGCAGTTCTTC. Amino acid sequence: CASSSQTSGLYNEQFF. This sequence joins TRBV5-1 and TRBJ2-1; 9 nucleotides align to TRBD2. The junction had 8 bases not matched to a gene; V was cut back by 3 bases and J by 4 bases. The CDR3 loop spans 16 amino acids. Germline V gene data show CDR1 as SGHRS and CDR2 as YFSETQ.

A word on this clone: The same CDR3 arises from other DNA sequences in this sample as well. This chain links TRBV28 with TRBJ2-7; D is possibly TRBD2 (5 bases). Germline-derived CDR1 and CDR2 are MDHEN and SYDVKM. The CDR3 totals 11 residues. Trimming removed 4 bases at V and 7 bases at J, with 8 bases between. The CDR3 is CASSSRREQYF. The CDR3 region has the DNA TGTGCCAGCAGTTCCCGGAGGGAGCAGTACTTC.

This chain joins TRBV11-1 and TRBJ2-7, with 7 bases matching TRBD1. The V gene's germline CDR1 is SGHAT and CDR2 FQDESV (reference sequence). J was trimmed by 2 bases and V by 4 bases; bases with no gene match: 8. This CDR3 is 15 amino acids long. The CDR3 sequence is CASSSNRGRAYEQYF. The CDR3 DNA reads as TGTGCCAGCAGCTCAAACAGGGGCCGTGCCTACGAGCAGTACTTC.

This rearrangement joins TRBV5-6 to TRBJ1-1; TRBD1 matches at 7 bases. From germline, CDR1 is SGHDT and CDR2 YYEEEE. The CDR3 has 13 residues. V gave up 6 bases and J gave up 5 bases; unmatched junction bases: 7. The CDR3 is CASTSRGRTEAFF. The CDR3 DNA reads TGTGCCAGCACCTCAAGGGGGCGGACTGAAGCTTTCTTT.

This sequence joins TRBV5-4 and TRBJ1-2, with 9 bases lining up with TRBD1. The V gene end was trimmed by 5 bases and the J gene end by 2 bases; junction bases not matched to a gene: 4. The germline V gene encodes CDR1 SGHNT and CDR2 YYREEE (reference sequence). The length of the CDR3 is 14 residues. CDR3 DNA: TGTGCCAGCAGATACAGGGGGCAAAACTATGGCTACACCTTC. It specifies CASRYRGQNYGYTF.

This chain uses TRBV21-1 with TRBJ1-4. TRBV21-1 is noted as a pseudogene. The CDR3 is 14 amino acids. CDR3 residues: CASSLRGAYEKLFF. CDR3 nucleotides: TGTGCCAGCAGCCTACGGGGGGCATATGAAAAACTGTTTTTT.

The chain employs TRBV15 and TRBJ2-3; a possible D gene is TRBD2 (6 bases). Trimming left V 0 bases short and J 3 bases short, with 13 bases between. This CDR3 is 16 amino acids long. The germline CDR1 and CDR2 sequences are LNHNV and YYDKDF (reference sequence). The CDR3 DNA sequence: TGTGCCACCAGCAGAGATGGAGGGATAGCGACAGATACGCAGTATTTT. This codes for CATSRDGGIATDTQYF. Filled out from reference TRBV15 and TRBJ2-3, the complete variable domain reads DAMVIQNPRYQVTQFGKPVTLSCSQTLNHNVMYWYQQKSSQAPKLLFHYYDKDFNNEADTPDNFQSRRPNTSFCFLDIRSPGLGDTAMYLCATSRDGGIATDTQYFGPGTRLTVL.

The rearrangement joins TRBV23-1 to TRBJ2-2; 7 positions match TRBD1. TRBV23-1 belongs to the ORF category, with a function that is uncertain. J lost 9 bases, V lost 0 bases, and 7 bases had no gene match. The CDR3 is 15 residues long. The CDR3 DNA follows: TGCGCCAGCAGTCAATCGAGGGGGCCACCGAGGGAGCTGTTTTTT. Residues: CASSQSRGPPRELFF.

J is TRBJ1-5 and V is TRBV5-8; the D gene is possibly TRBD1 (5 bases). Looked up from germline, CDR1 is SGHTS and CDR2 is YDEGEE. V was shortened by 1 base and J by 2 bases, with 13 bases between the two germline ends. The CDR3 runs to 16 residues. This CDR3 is CASSLWQGSGNQPQHF. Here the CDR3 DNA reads TGTGCCAGCAGCTTGTGGCAGGGCAGCGGCAATCAGCCCCAGCATTTT.

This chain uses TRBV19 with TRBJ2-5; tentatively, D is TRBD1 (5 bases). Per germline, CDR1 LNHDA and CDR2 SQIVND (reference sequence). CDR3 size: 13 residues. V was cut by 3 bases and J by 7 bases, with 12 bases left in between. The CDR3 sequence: CASSISQGGTQYF. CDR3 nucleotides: TGTGCCAGTAGTATCTCCCAGGGTGGGACCCAGTACTTC.

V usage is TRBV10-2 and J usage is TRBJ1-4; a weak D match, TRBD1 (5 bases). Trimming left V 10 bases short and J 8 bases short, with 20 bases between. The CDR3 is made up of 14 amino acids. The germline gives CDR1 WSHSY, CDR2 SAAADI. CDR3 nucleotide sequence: TGCGCCACTTCTGCAGGGATCCCAGGAGAAAAACTGTTTTTT. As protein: CATSAGIPGEKLFF.

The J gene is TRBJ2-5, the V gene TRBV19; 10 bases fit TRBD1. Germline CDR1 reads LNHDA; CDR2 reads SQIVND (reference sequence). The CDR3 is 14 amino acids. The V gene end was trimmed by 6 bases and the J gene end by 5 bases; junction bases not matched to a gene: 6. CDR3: CASRETGGGETQYF. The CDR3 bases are TGTGCCAGTAGGGAGACAGGGGGCGGCGAGACCCAGTACTTC.

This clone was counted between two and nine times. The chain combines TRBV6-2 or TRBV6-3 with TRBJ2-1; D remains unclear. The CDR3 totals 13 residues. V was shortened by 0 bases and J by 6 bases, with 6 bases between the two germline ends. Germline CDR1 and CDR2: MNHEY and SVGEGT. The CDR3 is CASSYSLGNEQFF. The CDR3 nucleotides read TGTGCCAGCAGTTACTCTCTAGGCAATGAGCAGTTCTTC.

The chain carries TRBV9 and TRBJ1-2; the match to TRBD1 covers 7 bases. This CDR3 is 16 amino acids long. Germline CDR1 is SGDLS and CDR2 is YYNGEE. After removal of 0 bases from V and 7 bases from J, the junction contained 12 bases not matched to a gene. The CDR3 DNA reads TGTGCCAGCAGCGTAGGAGGGACAGAGGGAGCGGCTGGCTACACCTTC. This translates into CASSVGGTEGAAGYTF.

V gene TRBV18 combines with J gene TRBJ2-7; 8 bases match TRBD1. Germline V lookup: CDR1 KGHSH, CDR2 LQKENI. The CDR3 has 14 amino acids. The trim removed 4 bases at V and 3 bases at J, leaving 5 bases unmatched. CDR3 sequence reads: CASSRTGQDYEQYF. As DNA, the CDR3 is TGTGCCAGCTCACGAACGGGACAGGACTACGAGCAGTACTTC. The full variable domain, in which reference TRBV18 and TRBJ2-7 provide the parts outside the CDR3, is NAGVMQNPRHLVRRRGQEARLRCSPMKGHSHVYWYRQLPEEGLKFMVYLQKENIIDESGMPKERFSAEFPKEGPSILRIQQVVRGDSAAYFCASSRTGQDYEQYFGPGTRLTVT.

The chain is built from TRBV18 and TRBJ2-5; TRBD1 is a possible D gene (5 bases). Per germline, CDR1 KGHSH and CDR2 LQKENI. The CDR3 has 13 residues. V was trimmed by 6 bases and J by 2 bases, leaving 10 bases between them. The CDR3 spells CASSRQSQETQYF. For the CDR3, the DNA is TGTGCCAGCTCTCGACAGAGTCAAGAGACCCAGTACTTC.

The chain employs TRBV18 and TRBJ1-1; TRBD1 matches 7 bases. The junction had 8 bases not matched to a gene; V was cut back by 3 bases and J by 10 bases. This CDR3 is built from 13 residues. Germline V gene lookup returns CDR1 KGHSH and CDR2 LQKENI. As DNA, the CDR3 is TGTGCCAGCTCACCGCAGGGGGTAGCCGTAGCTTTCTTT. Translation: CASSPQGVAVAFF.

CDR3 nucleotide sequence: TGTGCCAGCAGCGCCCCTCAGCGGGGGATAGAGACCCAGTACTTC. Protein sequence: CASSAPQRGIETQYF. The V gene is TRBV7-7, the J gene TRBJ2-5, with 8 bases identical to TRBD2. CDR1 is SSHAT, CDR2 FNYEAQ, per germline (reference sequence). The J segment lost 4 bases and the V segment lost 5 bases, leaving 9 bases of the junction unmatched. The CDR3 is 15 residues long.

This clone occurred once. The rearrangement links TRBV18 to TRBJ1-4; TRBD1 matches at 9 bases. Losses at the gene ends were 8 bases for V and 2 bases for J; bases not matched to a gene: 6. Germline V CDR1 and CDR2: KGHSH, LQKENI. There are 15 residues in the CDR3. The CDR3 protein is CASEDRGRTNEKLFF. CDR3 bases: TGTGCCAGCGAGGACAGGGGCAGGACTAATGAAAAACTGTTTTTT.

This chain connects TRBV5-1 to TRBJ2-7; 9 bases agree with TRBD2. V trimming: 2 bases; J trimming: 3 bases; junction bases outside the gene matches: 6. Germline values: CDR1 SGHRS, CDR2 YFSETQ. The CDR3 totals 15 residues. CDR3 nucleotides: TGCGCCAGCAGCTTTAATAGCGGGAGCCTCTACGAGCAGTACTTC. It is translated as CASSFNSGSLYEQYF. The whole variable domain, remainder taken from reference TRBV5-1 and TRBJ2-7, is KAGVTQTPRYLIKTRGQQVTLSCSPISGHRSVSWYQQTPGQGLQFLFEYFSETQRNKGNFPGRFSGRQFSNSRSEMNVSTLELGDSALYLCASSFNSGSLYEQYFGPGTRLTVT.